This TCR beta chain was captured in a study of shared clonotypes between healthy human individuals. The assay was immunoSEQ multiplex PCR, and TCRdb's table has in-frame clones only and misses some. The data hold over a million clones, with around 78% observed a single time. The CDR3 is 17 residues long. Germline-derived CDR1 and CDR2 are SGHRS and YFSETQ. Trimming at V came to 4 bases and at J to 9 bases, leaving 16 bases not matched to a gene. What was sequenced was memory CD4+ T cells from PBMCs. Described subset: CD45RA-negative fraction. The sequence was collected from a man between 18 and 35 years old in good health. Some clones in this sample may be carry-over from other donors' samples. The chain uses TRBV5-1 and TRBJ2-1, with 10 bases identical to TRBD2. In DNA form, the CDR3 reads TGCGCCAGCAGCGGGCTGGGTGAGCTAGCGGGAGCTGGTGAGCAGTTCTTC. Amino acid sequence: CASSGLGELAGAGEQFF.